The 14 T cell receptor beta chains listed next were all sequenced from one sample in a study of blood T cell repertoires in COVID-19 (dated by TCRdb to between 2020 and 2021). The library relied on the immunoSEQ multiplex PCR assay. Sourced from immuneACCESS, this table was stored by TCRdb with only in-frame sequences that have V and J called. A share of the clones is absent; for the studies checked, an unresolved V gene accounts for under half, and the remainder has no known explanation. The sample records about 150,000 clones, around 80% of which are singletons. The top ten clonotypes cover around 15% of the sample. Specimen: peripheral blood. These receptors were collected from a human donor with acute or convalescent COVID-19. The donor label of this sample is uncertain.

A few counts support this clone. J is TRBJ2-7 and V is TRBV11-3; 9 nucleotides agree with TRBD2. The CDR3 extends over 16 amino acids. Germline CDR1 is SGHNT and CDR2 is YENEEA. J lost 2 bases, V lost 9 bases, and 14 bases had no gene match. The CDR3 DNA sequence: TGTGCCAGGCGGGGCGGGAGGGAAGGTTTAACCTACGAGCAGTACTTC. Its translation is CARRGGREGLTYEQYF.

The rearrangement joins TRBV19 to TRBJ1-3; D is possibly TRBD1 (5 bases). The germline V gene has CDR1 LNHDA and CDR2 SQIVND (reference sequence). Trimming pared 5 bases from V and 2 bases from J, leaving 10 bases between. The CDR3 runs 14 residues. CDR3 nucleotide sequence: TGTGCCAGTAGTCACAGGAGTGCTGGAAACACCATATATTTT. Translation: CASSHRSAGNTIYF.

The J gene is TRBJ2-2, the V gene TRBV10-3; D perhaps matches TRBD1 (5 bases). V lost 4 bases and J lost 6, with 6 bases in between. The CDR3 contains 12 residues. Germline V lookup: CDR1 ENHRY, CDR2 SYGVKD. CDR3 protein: CAISGQSGELFF. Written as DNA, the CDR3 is TGTGCCATCAGTGGACAGTCCGGGGAGCTGTTTTTT.

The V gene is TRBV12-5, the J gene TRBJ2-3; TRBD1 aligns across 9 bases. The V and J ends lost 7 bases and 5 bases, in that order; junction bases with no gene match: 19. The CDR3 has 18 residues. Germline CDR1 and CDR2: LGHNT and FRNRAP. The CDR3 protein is CASVTTTPGQGRRDTQYF. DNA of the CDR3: TGTGCTAGTGTCACTACTACCCCGGGACAGGGAAGGCGAGATACGCAGTATTTT.

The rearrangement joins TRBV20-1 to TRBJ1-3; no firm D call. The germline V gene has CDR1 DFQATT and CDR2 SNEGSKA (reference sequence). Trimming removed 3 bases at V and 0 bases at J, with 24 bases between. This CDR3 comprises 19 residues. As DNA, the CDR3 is TGCAGTGCTAGTAAGCAGGCGCCCGACCCTCGGCACTCTGGAAACACCATATATTTT. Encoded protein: CSASKQAPDPRHSGNTIYF.

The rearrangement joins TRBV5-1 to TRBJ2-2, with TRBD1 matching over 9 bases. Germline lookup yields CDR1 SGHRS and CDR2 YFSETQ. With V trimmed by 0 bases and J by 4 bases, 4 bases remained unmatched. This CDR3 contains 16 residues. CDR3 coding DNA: TGCGCCAGCAGCTTGGAATTGACAGGGGGCACCGGGGAGCTGTTTTTT. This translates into CASSLELTGGTGELFF. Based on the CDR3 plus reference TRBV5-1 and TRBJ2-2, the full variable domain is KAGVTQTPRYLIKTRGQQVTLSCSPISGHRSVSWYQQTPGQGLQFLFEYFSETQRNKGNFPGRFSGRQFSNSRSEMNVSTLELGDSALYLCASSLELTGGTGELFFGEGSRLTVL.

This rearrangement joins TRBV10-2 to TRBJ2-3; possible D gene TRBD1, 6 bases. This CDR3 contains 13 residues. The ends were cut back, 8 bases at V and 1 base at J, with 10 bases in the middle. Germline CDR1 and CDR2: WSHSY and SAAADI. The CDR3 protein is CASRRTGTDTQYF. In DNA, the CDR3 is TGCGCCAGCCGTAGGACAGGCACAGATACGCAGTATTTT.

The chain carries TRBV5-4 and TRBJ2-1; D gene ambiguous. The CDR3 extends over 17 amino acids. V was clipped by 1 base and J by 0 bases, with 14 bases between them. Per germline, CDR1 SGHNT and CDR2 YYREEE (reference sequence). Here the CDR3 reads CASSLWPPETSYNEQFF. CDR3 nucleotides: TGTGCCAGCAGCTTGTGGCCCCCAGAAACCTCCTACAATGAGCAGTTCTTC.

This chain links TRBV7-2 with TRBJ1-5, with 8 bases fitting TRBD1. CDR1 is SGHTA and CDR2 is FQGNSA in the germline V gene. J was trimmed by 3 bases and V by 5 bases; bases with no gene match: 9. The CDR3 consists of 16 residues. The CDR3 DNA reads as TGTGCCAGCAGCCCTCAGGGACAGGCATACAATCAGCCCCAGCATTTT. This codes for CASSPQGQAYNQPQHF. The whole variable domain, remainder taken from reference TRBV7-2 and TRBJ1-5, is GAGVSQSPSNKVTEKGKDVELRCDPISGHTALYWYRQSLGQGLEFLIYFQGNSAPDKSGLPSDRFSAERTGGSVSTLTIQRTQQEDSAVYLCASSPQGQAYNQPQHFGDGTRLSIL.

The CDR3 here is CASSPRVRSNLYGYTF. CDR3 bases: TGTGCCAGCAGCCCTCGGGTCCGATCAAATCTCTATGGCTACACCTTC. The V gene is TRBV5-5, the J gene TRBJ1-2; the D is unclear. The CDR3 spans 16 residues. V was trimmed by 4 bases and J by 4 bases, leaving 20 bases between them. Looked up from germline, CDR1 is SGHKS and CDR2 is YYEKEE (reference sequence).

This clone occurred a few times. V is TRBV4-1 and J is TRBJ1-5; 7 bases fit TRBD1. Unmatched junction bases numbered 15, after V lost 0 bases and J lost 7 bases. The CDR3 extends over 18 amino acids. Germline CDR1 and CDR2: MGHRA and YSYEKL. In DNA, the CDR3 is TGCGCCAGCAGCCAAGATTCCCCCGGGACAGCCTTGGTCCAGCCCCAGCATTTT. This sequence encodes CASSQDSPGTALVQPQHF.

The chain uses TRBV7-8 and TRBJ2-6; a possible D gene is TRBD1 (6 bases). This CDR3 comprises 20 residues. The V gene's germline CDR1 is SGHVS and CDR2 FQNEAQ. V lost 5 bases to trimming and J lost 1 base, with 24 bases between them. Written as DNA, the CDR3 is TGTGCCAGCAGCCTACAACGCGCGACAGGCTTGCAGTCTGGGGCCAACGTCCTGACTTTC. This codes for CASSLQRATGLQSGANVLTF.

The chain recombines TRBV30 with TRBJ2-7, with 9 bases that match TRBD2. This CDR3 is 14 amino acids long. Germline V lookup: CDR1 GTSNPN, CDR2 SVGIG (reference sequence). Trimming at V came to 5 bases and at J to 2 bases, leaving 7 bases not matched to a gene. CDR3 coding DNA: TGTGCCTGGTCGGTGGGACTAGCCACCTACGAGCAGTACTTC. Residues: CAWSVGLATYEQYF.

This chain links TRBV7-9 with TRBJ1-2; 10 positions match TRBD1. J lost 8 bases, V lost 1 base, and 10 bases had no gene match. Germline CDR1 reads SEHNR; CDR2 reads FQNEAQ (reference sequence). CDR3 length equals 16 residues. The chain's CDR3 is CASSLETGTGAVGYTF. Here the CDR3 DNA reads TGTGCCAGCAGCTTAGAAACCGGGACAGGGGCAGTCGGCTACACCTTC. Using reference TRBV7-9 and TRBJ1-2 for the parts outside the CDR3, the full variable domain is DTGVSQNPRHKITKRGQNVTFRCDPISEHNRLYWYRQTLGQGPEFLTYFQNEAQLEKSRLLSDRFSAERPKGSFSTLEIQRTEQGDSAMYLCASSLETGTGAVGYTFGSGTRLTVV.